This TCR beta chain was identified during a study of blood T cell repertoires in COVID-19. This clone occurred once. Authors' methods: Estimates of nucleated cell counts were drawn from the amplification of reference gene primers. Sequenced by immunoSEQ multiplex PCR; TCRdb stores in-frame clones only, minus some. V, J and clone size were drawn from that table, and D and trimming were deduced from the DNA. The sample yields around 64,000 clones, about 90% seen once. CDR1 and CDR2 from the germline V gene are SGHDT and YYEEEE. V shed 2 bases, J shed 2 bases, and the junction held 3 bases outside the gene matches. The length of the CDR3 is 16 residues.

The sequence came from a man aged 50-59 years with active COVID-19. The genes are TRBV5-6 and TRBJ2-6; the match to TRBD1 covers 8 bases. The specimen was peripheral blood. The CDR3 reads CASSFGQGPGANVLTF. The CDR3 DNA is TGTGCCAGCAGCTTCGGACAGGGACCTGGGGCCAACGTCCTGACTTTC.